A selection of T cell receptor beta chains follows, all from one sample in a study of cytomegalovirus exposure and HLA in healthy donors. TCRdb's table, derived via immunoSEQ multiplex PCR, lists solely in-frame clones and lacks some. The table has around 150,000 clones, around 90% seen once. The specimen sequenced was PBMCs. These receptors all come from a woman between 25 and 40 years old in good health and CMV-seronegative. Both conserved end residues are part of each CDR3. Fields, in order: V gene, D gene, clone size, CDR3 length, J gene, CDR3 protein, CDR3 DNA. The D gene is left open where the match is weak. Size values are once, few and many counts, or a class for expanded clones, and some rows have none.

v_gene: TRBV2
d_gene: .
abundance: .
len: 14
j_gene: TRBJ2-5
CDR3aa: CASSAGTYQETQYF
CDR3nt: TGTGCCAGCAGTGCGGGGACTTACCAAGAGACCCAGTACTTC

v_gene: TRBV10-3
d_gene: .
abundance: few
len: 11
j_gene: TRBJ2-1
CDR3aa: CATSSLNEQFF
CDR3nt: TGTGCCACCTCCTCCCTCAATGAGCAGTTCTTC

v_gene: TRBV18
d_gene: .
abundance: .
len: 13
j_gene: TRBJ2-3
CDR3aa: CASSRTQESTQYF
CDR3nt: TGTGCCAGCTCACGTACCCAGGAAAGTACGCAGTATTTT

v_gene: TRBV9
d_gene: TRBD2
abundance: .
len: 17
j_gene: TRBJ2-5
CDR3aa: CASSVAGGTSGRETQYF
CDR3nt: TGTGCCAGCAGCGTTGCAGGCGGGACTAGCGGGCGAGAGACCCAGTACTTC

v_gene: TRBV27
d_gene: .
abundance: .
len: 14
j_gene: TRBJ1-1
CDR3aa: CASSLNGENTEAFF
CDR3nt: TGTGCCAGCAGTTTAAACGGAGAGAACACTGAAGCTTTCTTT

v_gene: TRBV29-1
d_gene: .
abundance: .
len: 16
j_gene: TRBJ2-7
CDR3aa: CSVEAPGDPEKTEQYF
CDR3nt: TGCAGCGTTGAAGCCCCGGGGGACCCAGAGAAAACGGAGCAGTACTTC

v_gene: TRBV7-3
d_gene: .
abundance: .
len: 16
j_gene: TRBJ2-5
CDR3aa: CASSAGISIGQETQYF
CDR3nt: TGTGCCAGCAGTGCGGGAATATCCATCGGGCAAGAGACCCAGTACTTC

v_gene: TRBV7-2
d_gene: .
abundance: .
len: 13
j_gene: TRBJ2-5
CDR3aa: CASSPPPAETQYF
CDR3nt: TGTGCCAGCAGCCCGCCCCCAGCGGAGACCCAGTACTTC

v_gene: TRBV5-4
d_gene: .
abundance: .
len: 14
j_gene: TRBJ1-1
CDR3aa: CASSLWGQNTEAFF
CDR3nt: TGTGCCAGCAGCTTGTGGGGACAAAACACTGAAGCTTTCTTT

v_gene: TRBV2
d_gene: .
abundance: .
len: 14
j_gene: TRBJ1-4
CDR3aa: CASSEGGRAVKLFF
CDR3nt: TGTGCCAGCAGTGAAGGTGGCAGGGCGGTAAAACTGTTTTTT

v_gene: TRBV4-3
d_gene: .
abundance: .
len: 13
j_gene: TRBJ2-1
CDR3aa: CASSQDSRAQQFF
CDR3nt: TGCGCCAGCAGCCAAGACAGCAGGGCTCAGCAGTTCTTC

v_gene: TRBV28
d_gene: TRBD1
abundance: .
len: 14
j_gene: TRBJ1-1
CDR3aa: CASSLGTENTEAFF
CDR3nt: TGTGCCAGCAGTTTAGGGACAGAGAACACTGAAGCTTTCTTT

v_gene: TRBV6-1
d_gene: TRBD2
abundance: .
len: 17
j_gene: TRBJ2-1
CDR3aa: CASSEGSLAGPYNEQFF
CDR3nt: TGTGCCAGCAGTGAAGGGTCACTAGCGGGGCCCTACAATGAGCAGTTCTTC

v_gene: TRBV4-1
d_gene: .
abundance: .
len: 15
j_gene: TRBJ2-1
CDR3aa: CASSQILQGFGFRFF
CDR3nt: TGCGCCAGCAGCCAAATCCTCCAGGGTTTTGGGTTCCGGTTCTTC

v_gene: TRBV19
d_gene: TRBD1
abundance: .
len: 14
j_gene: TRBJ1-1
CDR3aa: CAGRRDRGSTEAFF
CDR3nt: TGTGCCGGACGAAGGGACAGGGGGTCCACTGAAGCTTTCTTT

v_gene: TRBV5-1
d_gene: TRBD1
abundance: once
len: 16
j_gene: TRBJ2-7
CDR3aa: CASSPITGQGPYEQYF
CDR3nt: TGCGCCAGCAGCCCTATTACGGGACAGGGCCCCTACGAGCAGTACTTC